The 3 T cell receptor beta chains listed next were all sequenced from one sample in a study of OX40 agonist ivuxolimab in advanced cancers. Only in-frame clones appear in the TCRdb table, and some are missing; sequencing was by immunoSEQ multiplex PCR. This sample has some 45,000 clones, with around 80% found just once. The input for sequencing was CD4+ or CD8+ T cells sorted from blood, taken in a trial of the OX40 agonist ivuxolimab. These receptors were obtained from an adult with an advanced solid tumor such as melanoma, head and neck, liver or kidney cancer.

The chain recombines TRBV30 with TRBJ1-1, with D perhaps matching TRBD1 (5 bases). CDR1 and CDR2 from the germline V gene are GTSNPN and SVGIG (reference sequence). There are 12 residues in the CDR3. Deletions cut 5 bases from V and 1 base from J, with 8 bases between. CDR3 region: CAWGQSNTEAFF. The CDR3, as DNA: TGTGCCTGGGGACAATCGAACACTGAAGCTTTCTTT.

CDR3 nucleotides: TGTGCCAGCAGTTACTCTGCCTTTGGTGATGAAAAACTGTTTTTT. It translates to CASSYSAFGDEKLFF. The genes are TRBV6-6 and TRBJ1-4, with D unresolved. The CDR3 has 15 amino acids. Per germline, CDR1 MNHNY and CDR2 SVGAGI (reference sequence). V was trimmed by 0 bases and J by 6 bases, leaving 11 bases between them.

The gene calls are TRBV2 and TRBJ2-7; 9 bases agree with TRBD1. V shed 0 bases and J 6 bases; nucleotides not matched to a gene: 6. Germline CDR1 and CDR2: SNHLY and FYNNEI. The CDR3 sequence is 15 residues long. Here the CDR3 reads CASSEAGQGRVEQYF. CDR3 nucleotides: TGTGCCAGCAGTGAAGCGGGACAGGGACGAGTCGAGCAGTACTTC.